One and the same sample provided the 20 T cell receptor beta chains below, sequenced in a study of cytomegalovirus exposure and HLA in healthy donors. PCR amplification relied on 60 Vbeta primers (plus 13 Jbeta primers). Clones were read by immunoSEQ multiplex PCR, and TCRdb kept only the in-frame ones, dropping some. The sample shows about 230,000 clones, 70% to 90% of them seen only once. The material sequenced was PBMCs. Receptors were obtained from a human donor in good health.

The rearrangement joins TRBV7-2 to TRBJ2-7; 8 positions match TRBD1. The length of the CDR3 is 15 residues. Germline V CDR1 and CDR2: SGHTA, FQGNSA. Trimming took 1 base from V and 4 from J; bases not matched to a gene: 6. DNA for the CDR3: TGTGCCAGCAGCTTAGAAGGGACAGGAGTTTACGAGCAGTACTTC. Residues: CASSLEGTGVYEQYF.

This clone was counted a single time. The rearrangement joins TRBV5-1 to TRBJ2-7; TRBD2 might be the D (6 bases). Germline V CDR1 and CDR2: SGHRS, YFSETQ. Trimming cost V 6 bases and J 0 bases, with 13 bases left between them. The CDR3 loop spans 14 amino acids. The CDR3 here is CASTPAGSSYEQYF. CDR3 coding DNA: TGCGCCAGCACACCCGCGGGGAGCTCCTACGAGCAGTACTTC.

The chain has TRBV9 and TRBJ2-6; D may be TRBD1 (5 bases). The CDR3 runs to 15 residues. Per germline, CDR1 SGDLS and CDR2 YYNGEE. V was trimmed by 3 bases and J by 1 base, leaving 8 bases between them. The CDR3 loop is CASSAQGSGANVLTF. As DNA, the CDR3 is TGTGCCAGCAGCGCCCAGGGTTCTGGGGCCAACGTCCTGACTTTC.

This chain links TRBV7-8 with TRBJ2-3, with a weak D call TRBD2 (6 bases). Germline-derived CDR1 and CDR2 are SGHVS and FQNEAQ. The CDR3 covers 16 residues. The V gene lost 6 bases and the J gene lost 0 bases, with 16 bases spanning the gap. CDR3 nucleotide sequence: TGTGCCAGCAGACAAGAGGGGCGGGATAGCACAGATACGCAGTATTTT. It translates to CASRQEGRDSTDTQYF.

The chain combines TRBV4-3 with TRBJ2-3; no clear D gene. There are 15 residues in the CDR3. V lost 4 bases and J lost 1, with 12 bases in between. Per the germline V gene, CDR1 is LGHNA and CDR2 is YSLEER. CDR3 region: CASSRGLMGTDTQYF. CDR3 in DNA: TGCGCCAGCAGCCGAGGATTAATGGGCACAGATACGCAGTATTTT.

This chain connects TRBV2 to TRBJ1-2; D call uncertain. Germline V gene lookup returns CDR1 SNHLY and CDR2 FYNNEI. This CDR3 is built from 13 residues. V was pared by 6 bases and J by 6 bases, with 14 bases between. The CDR3 region is CASRTTLFNGYTF. In DNA form, the CDR3 reads TGTGCCAGCAGAACTACATTGTTTAATGGCTACACCTTC.

The rearrangement joins TRBV7-3 to TRBJ2-2; D call uncertain. The germline V and J ends were trimmed by 3 bases and 5 bases, with 7 bases remaining between them. The CDR3 is 13 amino acids. The germline V gene has CDR1 SGHTA and CDR2 FQGTGA. The CDR3 coding sequence is TGTGCCAGCAGCTTCGAGATGACCGGGGAGCTGTTTTTT. This gives the protein CASSFEMTGELFF.

This clone was counted a few times. J is TRBJ2-2 and V is TRBV2; 9 positions match TRBD2. The CDR3 is 17 residues long. CDR1 and CDR2 (germline): SNHLY, FYNNEI. Trimming cost V 0 bases and J 5 bases; bases outside gene matches: 7. CDR3 amino acids: CASSEALAGGITGELFF. CDR3 DNA sequence: TGTGCCAGCAGTGAAGCGCTTGCGGGAGGGATTACCGGGGAGCTGTTTTTT.

The genes are TRBV2 and TRBJ2-1; 12 bases line up with TRBD2. The CDR3 consists of 14 residues. CDR1 is SNHLY, CDR2 FYNNEI, per germline. With V trimmed by 1 base and J by 10 bases, 2 bases remained unmatched. CDR3 residues: CASSEGLAGVEQFF. CDR3 DNA sequence: TGTGCCAGCAGTGAAGGACTAGCGGGAGTCGAGCAGTTCTTC.

The CDR3: CASSFSRKETQYF. The CDR3 bases are TGTGCCAGCAGCTTTTCCAGGAAAGAGACCCAGTACTTC. The chain has TRBV7-2 and TRBJ2-5; D not resolved. This CDR3 has 13 amino acids. V was cut by 3 bases and J by 3 bases, with 8 bases left in between. Germline V lookup: CDR1 SGHTA, CDR2 FQGNSA.

This clone was found once. J is TRBJ1-5 and V is TRBV12-5; no clear D. This CDR3 has 15 residues. V dropped 3 bases and J dropped 4 bases, with 13 bases sitting between them. Germline values: CDR1 LGHNT, CDR2 FRNRAP. The CDR3 region is CASGLGLGRNQPQHF. CDR3 coding DNA: TGTGCTAGTGGTTTAGGATTAGGGAGAAATCAGCCCCAGCATTTT.

The genes are TRBV5-8 and TRBJ2-1; tentatively, D is TRBD1 (6 bases). The CDR3 extends over 12 amino acids. The germline CDR1 and CDR2 sequences are SGHTS and YDEGEE. Trimming cost V 4 bases and J 4 bases, with 6 bases left between them. DNA of the CDR3: TGTGCCAGCAGCACAGGGTACAATGAGCAGTTCTTC. Translation gives CASSTGYNEQFF.

A few counts support this clone. The chain combines TRBV4-2 with TRBJ2-5, with 8 bases that match TRBD1. Germline V CDR1 and CDR2: LGHNA, YNFKEQ. CDR3 length: 15 amino acids. J was trimmed by 3 bases and V by 2 bases; bases with no gene match: 5. CDR3 bases: TGTGCCAGCAGCCAACAGGGGGCGCGGGAAGAGACCCAGTACTTC. It translates to CASSQQGAREETQYF.

CDR3 sequence reads: CATSRDPRVNTGELFF. CDR3 bases: TGTGCCACCAGCAGAGATCCGCGGGTGAACACCGGGGAGCTGTTTTTT. This chain uses TRBV15 with TRBJ2-2; D is perhaps TRBD2 (5 bases). The CDR3 spans 16 residues. The ends were cut back, 0 bases at V and 1 base at J, with 9 bases in the middle. Germline loops: CDR1 LNHNV, CDR2 YYDKDF (reference sequence).

The rearrangement links TRBV6-6 to TRBJ1-2; 10 bases line up with TRBD1. CDR1 and CDR2 (germline): MNHNY, SVGAGI (reference sequence). This CDR3 is 14 amino acids long. The junction had 9 bases not matched to a gene; V was cut back by 6 bases and J by 8 bases. The CDR3 protein is CASRGQGSVGGYTF. The DNA of the CDR3 is TGTGCCAGCAGGGGACAGGGGTCGGTGGGGGGCTACACCTTC.

V usage is TRBV7-3 and J usage is TRBJ2-3, with 7 bases matching TRBD2. Germline CDR1 SGHTA, CDR2 FQGTGA. CDR3 size: 17 residues. With 2 bases clipped from V and 2 bases from J, the junction kept 10 bases outside the gene matches. The CDR3 loop reads CASSLYSSGADTDTQYF. The CDR3 DNA reads as TGTGCCAGCAGCTTATACTCGAGCGGGGCCGACACAGATACGCAGTATTTT.

The rearrangement links TRBV11-3 to TRBJ2-1, with 11 bases matching TRBD2. Germline V gene data show CDR1 as SGHNT and CDR2 as YENEEA. The CDR3 extends over 17 amino acids. V shed 0 bases and J 7 bases; nucleotides not matched to a gene: 8. The CDR3 sequence is CASSLDQTSGRSNEQFF. The DNA for the CDR3 is TGTGCCAGCAGCTTAGACCAAACTAGCGGGAGATCAAATGAGCAGTTCTTC. Full variable domain (rest looked up from reference TRBV11-3 and TRBJ2-1): EAGVVQSPRYKIIEKKQPVAFWCNPISGHNTLYWYLQNLGQGPELLIRYENEEAVDDSQLPKDRFSAERLKGVDSTLKIQPAELGDSAVYLCASSLDQTSGRSNEQFFGPGTRLTVL.

Turning to this clone: An end of the junction differs from the germline gene, which may be a read error. This chain connects TRBV7-3 to TRBJ2-3; 9 bases are a match to TRBD2. CDR1 and CDR2 from the germline V gene are SGHTA and FQGTGA. This CDR3 has 16 residues. CDR3 DNA sequence: TGTTCCAGCAGCTTATATAGCGGGAGTAGCACAGATACGCAGTATTTT. This encodes CSSSLYSGSSTDTQYF.

This chain links TRBV2 with TRBJ1-2; 8 bases align to TRBD1. The J segment lost 0 bases and the V segment lost 5 bases, leaving 5 bases of the junction unmatched. The CDR3 runs 15 residues. Germline V gene sequence: CDR1 SNHLY, CDR2 FYNNEI. CDR3 loop: CASSPTGGTNYGYTF. The CDR3 coding sequence is TGTGCCAGCAGTCCCACAGGGGGTACTAACTATGGCTACACCTTC.

As concerns this clone: The same CDR3 arises from other DNA sequences in this sample as well. The chain recombines TRBV5-5 with TRBJ2-7; D uncertain. CDR1 is SGHKS, CDR2 YYEKEE, per germline (reference sequence). With 4 bases removed from V and 2 bases from J, the gap between germline ends came to 7 bases. The CDR3 loop spans 12 amino acids. The CDR3 protein is CASSPDTYEQYF. The CDR3 bases are TGTGCCAGCAGCCCCGACACCTACGAGCAGTACTTC.